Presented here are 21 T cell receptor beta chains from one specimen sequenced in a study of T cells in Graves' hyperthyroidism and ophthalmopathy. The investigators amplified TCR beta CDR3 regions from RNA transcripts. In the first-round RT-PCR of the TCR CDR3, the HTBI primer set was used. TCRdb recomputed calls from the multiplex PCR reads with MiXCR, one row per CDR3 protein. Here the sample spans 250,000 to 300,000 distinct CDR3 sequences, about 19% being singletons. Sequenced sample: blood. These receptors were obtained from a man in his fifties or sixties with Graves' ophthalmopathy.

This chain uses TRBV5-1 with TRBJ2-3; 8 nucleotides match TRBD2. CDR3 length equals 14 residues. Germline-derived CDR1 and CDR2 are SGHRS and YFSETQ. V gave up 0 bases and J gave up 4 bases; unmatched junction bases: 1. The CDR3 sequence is CASSLERESDTQYF. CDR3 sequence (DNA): TGCGCCAGCAGCTTGGAGCGGGAGTCAGATACGCAGTATTTT. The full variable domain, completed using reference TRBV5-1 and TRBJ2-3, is KAGVTQTPRYLIKTRGQQVTLSCSPISGHRSVSWYQQTPGQGLQFLFEYFSETQRNKGNFPGRFSGRQFSNSRSEMNVSTLELGDSALYLCASSLERESDTQYFGPGTRLTVL.

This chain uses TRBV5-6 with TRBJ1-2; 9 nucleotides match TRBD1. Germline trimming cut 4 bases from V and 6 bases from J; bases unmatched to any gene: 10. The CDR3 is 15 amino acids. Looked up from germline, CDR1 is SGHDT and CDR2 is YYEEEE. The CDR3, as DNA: TGTGCCAGCAGCGTTACAGGGGGCGCATTTGATGGCTACACCTTC. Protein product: CASSVTGGAFDGYTF.

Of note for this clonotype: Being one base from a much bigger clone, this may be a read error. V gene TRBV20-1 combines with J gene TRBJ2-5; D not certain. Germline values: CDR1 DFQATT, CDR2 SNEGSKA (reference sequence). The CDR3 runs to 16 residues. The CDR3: CSARGYLLSDQGTQYF. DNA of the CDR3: TGCAGTGCTAGAGGCTACCTCCTTTCGGATCAAGGGACCCAGTACTTC.

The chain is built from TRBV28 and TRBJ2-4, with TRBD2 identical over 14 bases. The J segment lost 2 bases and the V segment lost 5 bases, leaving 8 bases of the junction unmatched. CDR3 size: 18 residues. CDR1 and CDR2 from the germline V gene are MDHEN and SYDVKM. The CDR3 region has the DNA TGTGCCAGCAGTCCCCTGGGACTAGCGGGAGCATCCAAAAACATTCAGTACTTC. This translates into CASSPLGLAGASKNIQYF.

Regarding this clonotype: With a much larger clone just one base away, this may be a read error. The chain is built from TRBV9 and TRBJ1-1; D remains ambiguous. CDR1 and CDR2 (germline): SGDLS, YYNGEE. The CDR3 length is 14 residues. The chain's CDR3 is CASSPRPSSTGAFF. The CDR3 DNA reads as TGTGCCAGCAGCCCCCGCCCCTCGTCCACTGGAGCTTTCTTT.

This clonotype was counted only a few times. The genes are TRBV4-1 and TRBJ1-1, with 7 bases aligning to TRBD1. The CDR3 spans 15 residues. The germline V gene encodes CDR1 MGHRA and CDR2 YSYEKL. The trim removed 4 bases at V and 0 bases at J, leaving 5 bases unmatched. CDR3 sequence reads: CASSRPGQLNTEAFF. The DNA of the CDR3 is TGCGCCAGCAGCCGTCCGGGACAGCTGAACACTGAAGCTTTCTTT.

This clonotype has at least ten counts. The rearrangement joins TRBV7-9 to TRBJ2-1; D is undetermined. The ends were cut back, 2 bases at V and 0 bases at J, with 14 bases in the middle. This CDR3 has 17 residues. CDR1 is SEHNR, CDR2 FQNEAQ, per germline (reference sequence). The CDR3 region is CASSLSPPPSSYNEQFF. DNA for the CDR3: TGTGCCAGCAGCTTAAGTCCTCCACCGAGCTCCTACAATGAGCAGTTCTTC.

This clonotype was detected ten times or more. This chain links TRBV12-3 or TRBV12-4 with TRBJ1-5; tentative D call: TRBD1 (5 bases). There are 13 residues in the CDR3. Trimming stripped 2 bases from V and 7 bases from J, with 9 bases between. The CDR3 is CASSLNRRQPQHF. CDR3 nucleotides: TGTGCCAGCAGTTTAAACAGGCGGCAGCCCCAGCATTTT.

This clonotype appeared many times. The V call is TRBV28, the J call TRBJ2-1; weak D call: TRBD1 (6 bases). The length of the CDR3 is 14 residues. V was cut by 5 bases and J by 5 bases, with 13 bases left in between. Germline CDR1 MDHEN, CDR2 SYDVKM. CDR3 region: CASSQGTTNNEQFF. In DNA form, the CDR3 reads TGTGCCAGCAGTCAAGGGACAACAAACAATGAGCAGTTCTTC.

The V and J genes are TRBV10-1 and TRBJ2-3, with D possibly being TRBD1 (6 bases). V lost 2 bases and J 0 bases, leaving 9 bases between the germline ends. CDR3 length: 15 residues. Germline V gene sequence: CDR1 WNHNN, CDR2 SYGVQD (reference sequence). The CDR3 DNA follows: TGCGCCAGCAGTGAGGGGACAACTAGCACAGATACGCAGTATTTT. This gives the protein CASSEGTTSTDTQYF.

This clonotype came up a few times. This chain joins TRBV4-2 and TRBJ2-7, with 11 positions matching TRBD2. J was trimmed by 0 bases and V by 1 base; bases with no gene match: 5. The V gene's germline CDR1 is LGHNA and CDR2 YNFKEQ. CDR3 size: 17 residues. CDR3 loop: CASSQVTSGSSSYEQYF. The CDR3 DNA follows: TGTGCCAGCAGCCAAGTTACTAGCGGGAGTAGCTCCTACGAGCAGTACTTC.

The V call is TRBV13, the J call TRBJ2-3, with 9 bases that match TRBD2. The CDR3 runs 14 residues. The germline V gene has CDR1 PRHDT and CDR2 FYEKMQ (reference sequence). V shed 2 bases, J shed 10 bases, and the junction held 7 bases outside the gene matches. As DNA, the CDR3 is TGTGCCAGCAGCTTAATGGGGTCTAGCGGGGCGCAGTATTTT. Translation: CASSLMGSSGAQYF.

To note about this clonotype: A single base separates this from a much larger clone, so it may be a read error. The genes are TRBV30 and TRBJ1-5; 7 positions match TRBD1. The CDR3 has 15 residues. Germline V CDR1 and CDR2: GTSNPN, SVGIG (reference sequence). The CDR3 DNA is TGTTCCTGGAGTGTACGAGGGACAGCGAATCAGCCCCAGCATTTT. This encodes CSWSVRGTANQPQHF. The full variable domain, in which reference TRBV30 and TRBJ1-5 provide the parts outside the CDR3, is SQTIHQWPATLVQPVGSPLSLECTVEGTSNPNLYWYRQAAGRGLQLLFYSVGIGQISSEVPQNLSASRPQDRQFILSSKKLLLSDSGFYLCSWSVRGTANQPQHFGDGTRLSIL.

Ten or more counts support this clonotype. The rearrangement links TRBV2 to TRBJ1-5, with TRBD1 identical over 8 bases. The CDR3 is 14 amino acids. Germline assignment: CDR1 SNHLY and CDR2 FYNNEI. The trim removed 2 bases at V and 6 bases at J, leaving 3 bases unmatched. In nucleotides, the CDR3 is TGTGCCAGCAGTGAACAGGGGGCCCTTCAGCCCCAGCATTTT. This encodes CASSEQGALQPQHF.

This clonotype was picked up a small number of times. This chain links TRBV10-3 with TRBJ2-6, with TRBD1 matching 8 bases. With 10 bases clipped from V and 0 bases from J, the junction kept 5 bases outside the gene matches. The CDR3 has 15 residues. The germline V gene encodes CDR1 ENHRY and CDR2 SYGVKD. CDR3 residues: CATGTGSSGANVLTF. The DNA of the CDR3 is TGTGCCACCGGGACAGGCAGCTCTGGGGCCAACGTCCTGACTTTC.

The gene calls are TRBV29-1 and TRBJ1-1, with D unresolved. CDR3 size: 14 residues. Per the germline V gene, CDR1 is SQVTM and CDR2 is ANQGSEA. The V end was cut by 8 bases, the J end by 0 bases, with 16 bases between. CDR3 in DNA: TGCAGCTTCTTAGACGAGGCCATGAACACTGAAGCTTTCTTT. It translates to CSFLDEAMNTEAFF. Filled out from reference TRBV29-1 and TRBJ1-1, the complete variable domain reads SAVISQKPSRDICQRGTSLTIQCQVDSQVTMMFWYRQQPGQSLTLIATANQGSEATYESGFVIDKFPISRPNLTFSTLTVSNMSPEDSSIYLCSFLDEAMNTEAFFGQGTRLTVV.

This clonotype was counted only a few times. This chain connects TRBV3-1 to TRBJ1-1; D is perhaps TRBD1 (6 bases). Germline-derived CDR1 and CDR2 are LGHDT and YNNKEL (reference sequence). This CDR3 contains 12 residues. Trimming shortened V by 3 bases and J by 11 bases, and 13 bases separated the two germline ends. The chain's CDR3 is CASSHLQGGAFF. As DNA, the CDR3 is TGTGCCAGCAGCCACTTACAGGGCGGCGCTTTCTTT.

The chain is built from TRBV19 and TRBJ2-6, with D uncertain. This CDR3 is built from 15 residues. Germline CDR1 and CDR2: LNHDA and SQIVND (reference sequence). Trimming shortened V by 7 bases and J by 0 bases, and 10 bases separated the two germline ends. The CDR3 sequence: CASTPQFSGANVLTF. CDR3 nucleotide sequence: TGTGCCAGTACTCCACAGTTCTCTGGGGCCAACGTCCTGACTTTC.

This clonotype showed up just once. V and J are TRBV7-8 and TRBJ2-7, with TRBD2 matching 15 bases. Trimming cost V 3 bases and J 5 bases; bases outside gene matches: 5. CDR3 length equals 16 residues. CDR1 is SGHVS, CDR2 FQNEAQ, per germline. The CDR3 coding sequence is TGTGCCAGCAGCTTCCGGACTAGCGGGAGGGCTGACGAGCAGTACTTC. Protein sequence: CASSFRTSGRADEQYF.

CDR3 in amino acids: CSVGVSSYEQYF. CDR3 DNA sequence: TGCAGCGTGGGTGTTAGCTCCTACGAGCAGTACTTC. This chain joins TRBV29-1 and TRBJ2-7; D unresolved. CDR1 is SQVTM, CDR2 ANQGSEA, per germline. V was trimmed by 6 bases and J by 0 bases, leaving 9 bases between them. The CDR3 loop spans 12 amino acids.

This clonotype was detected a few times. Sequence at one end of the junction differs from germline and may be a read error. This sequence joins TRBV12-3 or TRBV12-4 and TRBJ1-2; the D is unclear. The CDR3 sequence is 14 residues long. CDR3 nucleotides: TGTGCCAGCAGTAATTCCGACGCCTTCTATGGCCACACCTTC. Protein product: CASSNSDAFYGHTF.